These 9 T cell receptor beta chains came from one sample sequenced in a study of tumor-infiltrating lymphocytes in primary liver carcinoma. TCR beta cDNA was reverse-transcribed from roughly 0.45 ug of total RNA. The reaction used a constant-region primer and ProtoScript II reverse transcriptase. It was through three nested multiplex PCR rounds of slightly modified ARM-PCR that TCR beta libraries arose. Two initial PCR rounds of approximately 10 cycles each paired TRBV1-TRBV30 forward primers with a C-beta reverse primer. TCRdb re-called the multiplex PCR reads with MiXCR, one entry per CDR3 protein. The sample has a few hundred thousand distinct CDR3 sequences, around three fifths seen once. Out of unsorted whole blood came the blood RNA, and germline DNA was extracted as well. Sequenced material: peripheral blood. The receptors originated from a woman in her twenties or thirties with primary liver carcinoma and hepatitis B virus infection.

In this sample, this clonotype turned up a few times. The CDR3 bases are TGTGCCAGCAGCTCGACTAGCGGGGAGGAGGTAGAGACCCAGTACTTC. Translating gives CASSSTSGEEVETQYF. The chain recombines TRBV13 with TRBJ2-5; 11 bases map to TRBD2. Germline V gene data show CDR1 as PRHDT and CDR2 as FYEKMQ (reference sequence). The CDR3 contains 16 residues. The J segment lost 4 bases and the V segment lost 4 bases, leaving 8 bases of the junction unmatched.

In this sample, this clonotype turned up a few times. One end of the junction varies from germline; a read error may be responsible. V usage is TRBV28 and J usage is TRBJ2-5, with 9 bases aligning to TRBD2. In germline, CDR1 is MDHEN, CDR2 SYDVKM. This CDR3 spans 16 amino acids. The CDR3 loop is CASRLLAGGGSETQYF. The CDR3 DNA reads TGTGCCAGCCGTTTATTGGCGGGAGGGGGATCGGAGACCCAGTACTTC.

This clonotype has a handful of counts. The V gene is TRBV12-5, the J gene TRBJ2-1, with 9 bases identical to TRBD2. The length of the CDR3 is 16 residues. Germline CDR1 reads LGHNT; CDR2 reads FRNRAP. V lost 0 bases and J lost 3; bases outside the gene matches: 3. CDR3: CASGLVISGSYNEQFF. The DNA for the CDR3 is TGTGCTAGTGGTTTGGTAATTAGCGGGAGCTACAATGAGCAGTTCTTC. The variable domain in full, with the rest retrieved from reference TRBV12-5 and TRBJ2-1, is DARVTQTPRHKVTEMGQEVTMRCQPILGHNTVFWYRQTMMQGLELLAYFRNRAPLDDSGMPKDRFSAEMPDATLATLKIQPSEPRDSAVYFCASGLVISGSYNEQFFGPGTRLTVL.

This chain joins TRBV10-2 and TRBJ2-7; the match to TRBD2 covers 13 bases. The V gene's germline CDR1 is WSHSY and CDR2 SAAADI. This CDR3 spans 13 amino acids. The V and J ends lost 10 bases and 4 bases, in that order; junction bases with no gene match: 4. CDR3 region: CANATSGRYEQYF. CDR3 coding DNA: TGCGCCAACGCGACTAGCGGGAGGTACGAGCAGTACTTC.

Turning to this clonotype: The CDR3 end shows no conserved phenylalanine or tryptophan, and so a read error is likely. The DNA is left out, because the CDR3 cannot be placed on it with certainty; the CDR3 is given as TCRdb lists it. The chain carries TRBV11-3 and TRBJ2-1; TRBD1, the D gene given by the table, was not confirmed from the DNA. The CDR3 numbers 14 amino acids, ends counted. The germline V gene encodes CDR1 SGHNT and CDR2 YENEEA. The CDR3 here is CASSSRAQLPEQLL.

This clonotype appeared a single time. This chain uses TRBV25-1 with TRBJ2-1, with 8 bases lining up with TRBD1. Trimming took 9 bases from V and 5 from J; bases not matched to a gene: 9. The CDR3 contains 14 residues. The V gene's germline CDR1 is MGHDK and CDR2 SYGVNS. CDR3 region: CARESRDRNNEQFF. The DNA of the CDR3 is TGTGCCAGGGAGAGCCGGGACAGGAACAATGAGCAGTTCTTC.

The rearrangement joins TRBV29-1 to TRBJ1-1; no clear D gene. The CDR3 consists of 13 residues. CDR1 and CDR2 (germline): SQVTM, ANQGSEA. V lost 4 bases to trimming and J lost 4 bases, with 13 bases between them. The CDR3 DNA is TGCAGCGTTGGAGGGAAATATAGCACTGAAGCTTTCTTT. This codes for CSVGGKYSTEAFF.

This rearrangement joins TRBV7-8 to TRBJ2-7, with 9 bases identical to TRBD2. Germline V gives CDR1 SGHVS, CDR2 FQNEAQ. Trimming cost V 8 bases and J 4 bases; bases outside gene matches: 6. This CDR3 has 13 residues. CDR3 loop: CASGSREGYEQYF. The CDR3, as DNA: TGTGCCAGCGGTTCGCGGGAGGGGTACGAGCAGTACTTC.

This clonotype occurred a few times. One end of the junction does not line up with germline, which may come from a read error. This chain links TRBV12-3 or TRBV12-4 with TRBJ2-1; D is possibly TRBD1 (6 bases). The CDR3 is 14 amino acids. The CDR3 spells CASGGGGAYNGQFF. The CDR3 DNA follows: TGTGCCAGCGGTGGGGGCGGCGCCTACAATGGGCAGTTCTTC.